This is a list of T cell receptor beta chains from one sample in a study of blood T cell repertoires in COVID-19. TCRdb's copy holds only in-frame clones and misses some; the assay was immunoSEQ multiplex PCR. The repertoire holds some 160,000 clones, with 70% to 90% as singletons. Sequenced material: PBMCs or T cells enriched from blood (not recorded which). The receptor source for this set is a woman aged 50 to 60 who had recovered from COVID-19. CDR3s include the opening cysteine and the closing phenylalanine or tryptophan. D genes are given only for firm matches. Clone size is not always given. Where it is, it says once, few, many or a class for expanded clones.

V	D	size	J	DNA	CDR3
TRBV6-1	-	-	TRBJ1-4	TGTGCCAGCAGTGATGGAGGGAGGTGGGATGAAAAACTGTTTTTT	CASSDGGRWDEKLFF
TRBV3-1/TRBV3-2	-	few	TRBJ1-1	TGTGCCAGCAGCCAACGACGGACTAACACTGAAGCTTTCTTT	CASSQRRTNTEAFF
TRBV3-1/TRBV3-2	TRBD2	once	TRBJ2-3	TGTGCCAGCAGCCCTCCGGGACTAGCTCAAGATACGCAGTATTTT	CASSPPGLAQDTQYF
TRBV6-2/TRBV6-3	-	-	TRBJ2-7	TGTGCCAGCAGTTACTCGGCACCCTACGAGCAGTACTTC	CASSYSAPYEQYF
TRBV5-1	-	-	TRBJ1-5	TGCGCCAGCAGCCCTGGGGGGGGGACTCGCATTGGCAATCAGCCCCAGCATTTT	CASSPGGGTRIGNQPQHF
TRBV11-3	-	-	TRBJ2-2	TGTGCCAGCAGCTTAGGTCGGAACACCGGGGAGCTGTTTTTT	CASSLGRNTGELFF
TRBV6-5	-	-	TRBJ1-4	TGTGCCAGCAGGCAGAATGAAAAACTGTTTTTT	CASRQNEKLFF
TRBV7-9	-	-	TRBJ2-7	TGTGCCAGCAGCTCGACAGTTTATACCTACGAGCAGTACTTC	CASSSTVYTYEQYF
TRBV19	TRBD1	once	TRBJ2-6	TGTGCCAGTAGGACCGGGACAGGGGGCGGTGTCTCTGGGGCCAACGTCCTGACTTTC	CASRTGTGGGVSGANVLTF
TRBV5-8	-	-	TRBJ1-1	TGTGCCAGCAGCTTGACACACCTGAACACTGAAGCTTTCTTT	CASSLTHLNTEAFF
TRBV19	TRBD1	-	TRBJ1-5	TGTGCCAGTAGTTACGGACAGGGTGAGGCTCAGCCCCAGCATTTT	CASSYGQGEAQPQHF
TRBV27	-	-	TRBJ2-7	TGTGCCAGCAGTCTGACAAGGGGTGGTTACGAGCAGTACTTC	CASSLTRGGYEQYF
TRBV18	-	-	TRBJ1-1	TGTGCCAGCTCACGGTCAGCCGGGAGGGGTGAGAACACTGAAGCTTTCTTT	CASSRSAGRGENTEAFF
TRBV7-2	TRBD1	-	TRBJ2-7	TGTGCCAGCAGCTTAGTAACAGGGGGGATTAAATCCCACGAGCAGTACTTC	CASSLVTGGIKSHEQYF
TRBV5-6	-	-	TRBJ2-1	TGTGCCAGCAGCTCCGGGTCCTACAATGAGCAGTTCTTC	CASSSGSYNEQFF
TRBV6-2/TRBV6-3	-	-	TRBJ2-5	TGTGCCAGCAGCACGGGGGGCCCCGTTGAAGAGACCCAGTACTTC	CASSTGGPVEETQYF
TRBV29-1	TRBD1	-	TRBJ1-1	TGCAGCGCGAGCAGGACAGGGGAGGGGTTCACTGAAGCTTTCTTT	CSASRTGEGFTEAFF
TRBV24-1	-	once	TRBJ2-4	TGTGCCACCAGTGATGGGAGTGGAGCCAAAAACATTCAGTACTTC	CATSDGSGAKNIQYF
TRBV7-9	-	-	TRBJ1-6	TGTGCCAGCAGCGGGCCGTTCAGTTCGTCACCCCTCCACTTT	CASSGPFSSSPLHF
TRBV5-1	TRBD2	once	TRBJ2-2	TGCGCCAGCAGCGCTCGACTAGCGGGGGCGTCGAACACCGGGGAGCTGTTTTTT	CASSARLAGASNTGELFF
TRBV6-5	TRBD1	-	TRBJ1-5	TGTGCCAGCAGTTCGGGCAGGGGGATTGGGCAGCCCCAGCATTTT	CASSSGRGIGQPQHF
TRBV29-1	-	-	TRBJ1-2	TGCAGCGTTGATAACACAGGGACGAACTACACCTTC	CSVDNTGTNYTF
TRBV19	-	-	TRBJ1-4	TGTGCCAGTAGTACCTCAGACATCATAACTAATGAAAAACTGTTTTTT	CASSTSDIITNEKLFF
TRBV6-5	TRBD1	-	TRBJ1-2	TGTGCCAGCAGTCGCGGGACAGCTTCATATGGCTACACCTTC	CASSRGTASYGYTF
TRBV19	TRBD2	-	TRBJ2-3	TGTGCCAGTATCCCGGGGGGGACTAGCGGGGCAGATACGCAGTATTTT	CASIPGGTSGADTQYF
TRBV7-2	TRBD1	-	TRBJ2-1	TGTGCCAGCAGCTTCACAGGGGGAACCTACAATGAGCAGTTCTTC	CASSFTGGTYNEQFF
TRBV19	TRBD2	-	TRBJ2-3	TGTGCCAGTAGTATAGGAGGTAGCGGGGCGACCACAGATACGCAGTATTTT	CASSIGGSGATTDTQYF
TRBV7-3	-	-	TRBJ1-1	TGTGCCAGCAGCTTACAGGGGCTCGACACTGAAGCTTTCTTT	CASSLQGLDTEAFF
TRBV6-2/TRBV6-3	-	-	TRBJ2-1	TGTGCCAGCAGCCAACACGATGAGCAGTTCTTC	CASSQHDEQFF
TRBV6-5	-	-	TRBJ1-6	TGTGCCAGCATCGAGGGGGTACGCTCACCCCTCCACTTT	CASIEGVRSPLHF
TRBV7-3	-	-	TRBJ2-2	TGTGCCAGCAGCTTGAGGCCTGACTCCCTTAGCAGGGAGCTGTTTTTT	CASSLRPDSLSRELFF
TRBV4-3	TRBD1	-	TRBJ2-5	TGCGCCAGCAGCCGAGGGACAGGGGATGGGGAGACCCAGTACTTC	CASSRGTGDGETQYF
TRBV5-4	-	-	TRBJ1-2	TGTGCCAGCAGCTTGGACAGAGAAAGCTATGGCTACACCTTC	CASSLDRESYGYTF
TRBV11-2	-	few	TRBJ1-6	TGTGCCAGCAGCTTAGATTTAACAGATTCACCCCTCCACTTT	CASSLDLTDSPLHF
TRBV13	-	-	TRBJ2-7	TGTGCCAGCAGTTCAGGCTCTTTATACGAGCAGTACTTC	CASSSGSLYEQYF
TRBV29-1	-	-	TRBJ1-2	TGCAGCGTTCTCAGTGTCAACTATGGCTACACCTTC	CSVLSVNYGYTF
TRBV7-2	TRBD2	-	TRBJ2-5	TGTGCCAGCAGCTTATCCCGCGGGGGGGAACAAGAGACCCAGTACTTC	CASSLSRGGEQETQYF
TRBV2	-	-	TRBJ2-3	TGTGCCAGCAGTGAGGTGGTAGCTGGAGATACGCAGTATTTT	CASSEVVAGDTQYF
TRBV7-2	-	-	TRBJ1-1	TGTGCCAGCAGCTTAGGTGCTAGACTGAACACTGAAGCTTTCTTT	CASSLGARLNTEAFF
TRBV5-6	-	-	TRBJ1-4	TGTGCCAGCAGCTCGACCAAGGGGGAACAGGGCATGCGGGAAAAACTGTTTTTT	CASSSTKGEQGMREKLFF
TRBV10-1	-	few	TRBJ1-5	TGCGCCAGCACGGGGCAGCCCCAGCATTTT	CASTGQPQHF